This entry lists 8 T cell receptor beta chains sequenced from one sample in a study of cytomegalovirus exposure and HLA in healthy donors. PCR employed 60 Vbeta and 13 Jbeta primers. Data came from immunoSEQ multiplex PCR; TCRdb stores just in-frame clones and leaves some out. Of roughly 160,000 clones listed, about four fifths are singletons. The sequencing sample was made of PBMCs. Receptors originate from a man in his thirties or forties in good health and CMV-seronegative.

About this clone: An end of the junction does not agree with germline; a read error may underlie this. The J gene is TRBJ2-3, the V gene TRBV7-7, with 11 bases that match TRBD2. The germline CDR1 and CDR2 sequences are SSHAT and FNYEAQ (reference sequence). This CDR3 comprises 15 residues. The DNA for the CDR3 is TGTGCTAGCAGCTTAGCGGGGGGGAAGTCAGATACGCAGTATTTT. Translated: CASSLAGGKSDTQYF.

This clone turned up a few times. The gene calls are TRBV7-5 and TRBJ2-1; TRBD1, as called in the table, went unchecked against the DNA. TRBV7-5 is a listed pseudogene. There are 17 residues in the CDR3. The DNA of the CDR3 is TGTGTCAGAAGCCTAGTGGCGGACAGTATCTCTTTGGATGAGCAGTTCTTC. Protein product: CVRSLVADSISLDEQFF.

The CDR3 spells CAIRATGAQETQYF. For the CDR3, the DNA is TGTGCCATCAGGGCTACAGGGGCACAAGAGACCCAGTACTTC. This chain links TRBV10-3 with TRBJ2-5; 7 bases are a match to TRBD1. The CDR3 has 14 residues. J gave up 2 bases and V 6 bases, and 6 bases lay outside the gene matches. CDR1 and CDR2 from the germline V gene are ENHRY and SYGVKD.

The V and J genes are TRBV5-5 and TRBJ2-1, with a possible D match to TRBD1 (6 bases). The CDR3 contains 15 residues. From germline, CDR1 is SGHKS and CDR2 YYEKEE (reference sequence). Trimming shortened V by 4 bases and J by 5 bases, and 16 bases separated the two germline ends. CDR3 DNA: TGTGCCAGCAGCCTCACAGGGAACTTGAACAATGAGCAGTTCTTC. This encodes CASSLTGNLNNEQFF. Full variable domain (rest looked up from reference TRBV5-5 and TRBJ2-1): DAGVTQSPTHLIKTRGQQVTLRCSPISGHKSVSWYQQVLGQGPQFIFQYYEKEERGRGNFPDRFSARQFPNYSSELNVNALLLGDSALYLCASSLTGNLNNEQFFGPGTRLTVL.

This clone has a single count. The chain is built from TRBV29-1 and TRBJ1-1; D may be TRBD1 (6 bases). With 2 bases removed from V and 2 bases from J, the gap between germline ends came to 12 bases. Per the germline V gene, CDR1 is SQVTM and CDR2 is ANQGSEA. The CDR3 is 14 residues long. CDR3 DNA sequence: TGCAGCGTTGAAAACTTACAGGGAAACACTGAAGCTTTCTTT. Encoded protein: CSVENLQGNTEAFF.

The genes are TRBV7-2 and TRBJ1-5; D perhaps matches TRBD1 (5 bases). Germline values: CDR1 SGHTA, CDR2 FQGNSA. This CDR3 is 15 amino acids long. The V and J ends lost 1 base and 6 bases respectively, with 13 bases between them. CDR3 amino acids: CASSLVTGPGQPQHF. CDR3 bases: TGTGCCAGCAGCTTAGTTACAGGTCCGGGTCAGCCCCAGCATTTT.

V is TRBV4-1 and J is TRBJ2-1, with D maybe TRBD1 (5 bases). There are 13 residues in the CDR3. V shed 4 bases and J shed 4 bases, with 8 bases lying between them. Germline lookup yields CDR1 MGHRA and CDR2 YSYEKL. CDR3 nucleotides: TGCGCCAGCAGCCCAGGGCAGTACAATGAGCAGTTCTTC. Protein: CASSPGQYNEQFF.

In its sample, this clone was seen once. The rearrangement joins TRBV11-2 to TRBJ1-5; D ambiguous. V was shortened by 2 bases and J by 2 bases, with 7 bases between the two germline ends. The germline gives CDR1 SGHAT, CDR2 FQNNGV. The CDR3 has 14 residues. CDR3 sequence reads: CASSLWGGNQPQHF. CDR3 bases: TGTGCCAGCAGCTTATGGGGAGGCAATCAGCCCCAGCATTTT.